This T cell receptor beta chain was sequenced in a study of blood T cell repertoires in COVID-19. About the research overall: Specimens from acute and convalescent COVID-19 originated in the United States, Italy and Spain. Nucleic acid was either cDNA or gDNA, and it came from T cells, B-cell-depleted T cells, or PBMCs.

Per the original methods: Researchers report that nucleated cell counts were estimated from reference gene primer amplification. Using immunoSEQ multiplex PCR, the repertoire was profiled, and TCRdb retains in-frame clones only, with some absent. V, J and clone size derive from that table, while D and trimming were established from the DNA sequence. The sample lists fewer than 250,000 clones, roughly four fifths occurring once. Trimming took 4 bases from V and 4 from J, leaving 13 bases between them. Per the germline V gene, CDR1 is LGHDT and CDR2 is YNNKEL (reference sequence). The CDR3 totals 14 residues.

The clonotype comes from a woman in her sixties or seventies with acute or convalescent COVID-19. Input material: peripheral blood. The chain recombines TRBV3-1 (or the pseudogene TRBV3-2) with TRBJ1-2; D is ambiguous. This chain's CDR3 is CASSRLSVCYGYTF. The CDR3 region has the DNA TGTGCCAGCAGCCGCTTAAGCGTGTGCTATGGCTACACCTTC.